This T cell receptor (beta chain) was captured by sequencing in a study of cytomegalovirus exposure and HLA in healthy donors. The PCR contained 60 Vbeta and 13 Jbeta primers. The protocol was immunoSEQ multiplex PCR, while the TCRdb copy is restricted to in-frame clones and leaves out a portion. This repertoire shows approximately 140,000 clones, about 64% found once; its top ten account for 6% to 8.5%. About this clone itself: Its specificity is unknown.

Study results and limitations: As was reported, the classifier diagnosed cytomegalovirus status with high specificity and sensitivity.

Germline CDR1 LNHDA, CDR2 SQIVND (reference sequence). V was clipped by 1 base and J by 7 bases, with 7 bases between them. The CDR3 covers 13 residues. The specimen sequenced was PBMCs. The chain joins TRBV19 to TRBJ2-2; unclear D gene. This TCR derives from a woman in her sixties in good health and CMV-seropositive. The CDR3 sequence is CASSIASLGELFF. The CDR3 DNA reads TGTGCCAGTAGTATAGCGAGTCTCGGGGAGCTGTTTTTT.